This TCR beta chain is from a study of cytomegalovirus exposure and HLA in healthy donors (TCRdb year 2017). Notes on the research overall: An earlier analysis of 587 of the donors reported about 280 Gb of sequence data and around 110 million unique TCR beta sequences obtained from around 170 million T cells. A later genetic analysis took genome-wide SNP genotypes for about 55% of the 666 donors and used that subset as a discovery cohort. In an earlier analysis of roughly 540 of the donors, high-throughput TCR beta sequencing was used to judge whether each TCR beta V gene segment behaved as functional or pseudogenic. All discovery cohort repertoires had been generated on a single sequencing platform. HLA typing covered class I and class II loci at four-digit resolution. Alongside the repertoire data, information on donor age, sex, ethnicity and CMV serostatus was compiled. Among the roughly 400 genotyped donors, approximately 81% belonged to the genetic ancestry cluster associated with self-reported Caucasian donors. The T cell repertoires of around 670 subjects were profiled by immunosequencing and related to cytomegalovirus serostatus. The study aimed to test whether cataloging public T cell receptors could reveal signatures of past pathogen exposure. Typing coverage varied by locus: roughly 620-630 donors for A, B, C, DRB1 and DQB1; under 550 for DQA1; approximately 570 for DPA1; more than 450 for DPB1. In the later analysis, no new phenotypic data were used to find candidate immune exposures; instead, reliance was placed on TCR beta sequences and their occurrence across donors. Roughly 5 DR-DQ haplotypes were treated as single units for association and clustering because of strong linkage in the cohort. An early release covering over 500 HLA-typed donors comprised approximately 290 gigabases of sequencing data and around 80 million unique TCR sequences. On average, roughly 240,000 unique TCR beta nucleotide sequences were sequenced per donor among 350 to 400 genotyped donors of the cohort, with 15% to 20% of those sequences being non-productive. A later analysis re-analyzed previously published TCR beta repertoires from 500 to 700 donors and added high-resolution HLA genotyping to study TCR occurrence patterns. Besides the first cohort of hundreds of subjects, a separate validation cohort made up of 120 different subjects was used. To predict cytomegalovirus infection status, the study combined high-throughput TCR immunosequencing, statistical association of individual TCRs with disease status, and machine learning.

Including the terminal cysteine and phenylalanine, the CDR3 comprises 16 residues. CDR3 DNA only is kept here, 48 bases in frame from base 1. CDR1 and CDR2 were assigned from the germline V gene as SGHVS and FQNEAQ. Unmatched junction bases come to 11, with V trimmed by 2 bases and J by 5 bases. In the case of this clone: The specificity of this receptor is unknown. There are no base qualities to consult, and no much larger clone falls within one base.

What the study reported, not specific to this receptor: According to a later analysis, TCR association rates differed among HLA loci, with DRB1 alleles showing the most associated TCRs and HLA-C alleles showing the fewest. Some IMGT-functional V segments, including TRBV6-2 and TRBV6-3, could not be distinguished by the 87-base-pair reads and were therefore excluded. In a later analysis, most CMV-associated TCR beta chains were found to appear HLA-restricted, with HLA associations seemingly driven largely by CMV exposure. According to a later genetic analysis, donors in an Asian-associated ancestry cluster had fewer N-insertions in productive TCRs than the approximately 700-donor mean. Correlated functional status among segregating V segments might reflect linkage disequilibrium, but an unknown experimental factor could not be ruled out. Broadly in line with IMGT annotations, most TCR beta V segments showed up in productive rearrangements about 87% or about 30% of the time in an earlier analysis of a few hundred of the donors. Several of the top co-occurrence clusters appeared to be linked to parvovirus B19, influenza, CMV and Epstein-Barr virus, according to a later analysis. In a later genetic analysis, a missense DCLRE1C variant was associated with V-gene and J-gene trimming of TCR beta chains, and the association was replicated in an independent cohort. In both the original and validation cohorts, the classifier was reported to diagnose cytomegalovirus status with high specificity and sensitivity. A cluster of highly shared sequence variants was judged likely to represent a technical artifact of the sequencing pipeline. In a later analysis, some 17,000 TCR beta sequences were associated with specific HLA alleles at a false discovery rate of 0.05. Most TCR sequences were observed very rarely across donors, whereas some public TCRs were present in many individuals. Because some donors lacked HLA typing at each locus, the association tests relied only on the typed subset. The study gave a list of about 150 TCR beta chains associated with cytomegalovirus. Compared with equally common non-associated chains, HLA-associated TCR beta chains in a later analysis were more clonally expanded and had lower generation probabilities. The earlier analysis of almost 600 of the donors excluded 15 to 20 rarely observed V segments, including chromosome 9 orphons, because counts were too low. In vitro tests confirmed that a few of the cytomegalovirus-associated TCR beta chains recognize cytomegalovirus antigens. For the cohort, immune exposure information was limited to CMV serostatus. The presence/absence analyses assumed that sequencing depth was roughly uniform across donors, and that assumption may not be true. A further reported finding was that TCR beta sequences accurately predicted the HLA-A and HLA-B alleles for most subjects in the first cohort. When HLA alleles, especially DR and DQ, strongly co-occurred, TCR associations were difficult to assign to individual alleles. It was suggested by the authors that the approach could potentially be generalized to other disease states and immunological phenotypes. In this cohort, only TCR beta chains were sequenced, and detectable features were limited by the absence of alpha or paired-chain data.

Receptor amplification or capture employed the immunoSEQ multiplex PCR assay. The multiplex PCR relied on a mix of 60 forward primers for TCR Vbeta segments and 13 reverse primers for TCR Jbeta segments. A multiplex PCR assay on genomic DNA amplified the CDR3 region of rearranged TCR beta genes. The amplified TCR beta libraries were sequenced on the Illumina HiSeq System as 87-base-pair reads. On the study's bioinformatics: A later analysis tallied around 82 million unique TCR beta chains across the 640 or so repertoires, and roughly 11 million of those chains were shared by two or more donors. Raw reads were error-corrected and collapsed into unique sequences by a nearest-neighbor algorithm in which closely related sequences were merged to remove PCR and sequencing errors. To assign V, D and J gene segments, CDR3 sequences were aligned to IMGT reference sequences. For a sequence to be retained, a match of at least six nucleotides to both a V gene segment and a J gene segment was required. Rearrangements were called productive when the CDR3 lacked stop codons and stayed in frame with V and J; all others were non-productive. CDR3 was defined by IMGT convention, running from the second conserved V-encoded cysteine to the conserved J-encoded phenylalanine. Sequences without an unambiguous match to a single V gene segment were excluded from the earlier analysis of about 600 of the donors. In an earlier analysis of some 590 of the donors, V segments were called functional above 56.7% productive rearrangements and were called segregating when the between-donor standard deviation exceeded 5%. A statistical classification framework was developed to diagnose cytomegalovirus status using the catalog of TCR beta chain sequences. A later analysis assigned V and J genes by comparing TCR nucleotide sequences with IMGT/GENE-DB human TR gene sequences. A later analysis assigned CDR3 sequences and most-parsimonious VDJ recombination scenarios with the TCRdist pipeline. A later analysis defined each TCR beta chain by its CDR3 amino acid sequence plus V-gene family, and excluded reads lacking a unique V-gene family. In a later analysis, around 600 highly shared, low-generation-probability nucleotide sequences were removed to address suspected cross-contamination and a sequencing artifact. For each public chain, a later analysis derived a clonal expansion index from normalized ranks of inferred template counts within each repertoire. In a later analysis, generation probabilities were computed with a VDJ recombination model fitted to out-of-frame rearrangements, and the resulting probabilities were checked against IGoR. A later analysis scored TCR-TCR, TCR-HLA and TCR-CMV co-occurrence with hypergeometric tests, applying a repertoire-size bias correction to TCR pairs. To estimate false discovery rates, a later analysis permuted the HLA or CMV assignments 20 times. In a later analysis, co-occurring TCRs were grouped using DBSCAN, with TCRdist sequence similarity added in when clustering inside HLA-allele-positive subsets. Co-occurrence clustering excluded repertoires with fewer than 30,000 or more than 120,000 public chains, plus five with anomalous nucleotide sharing. TCRdb obtained this table from immuneACCESS and retained in-frame rearrangements with V and J assigned. These tables miss some clones; where compared with another copy, unresolved V genes account for less than half of the shortfall, and the remainder is unexplained. V and J calls and clone size are as listed in that table; D and trimming were resolved from the DNA. This sample lists 100,000 to 150,000 clones; approximately 80% were detected once. The ten largest clones capture approximately 10% of the sample.

In total, more than 500 healthy bone marrow donors made up the cohort. All cohort members were sampled while nominally healthy, although unrecorded immune exposures were likely present. The donor tested CMV seropositive and was one of the 289 seropositive cohort members. A peripheral blood sample was provided by each donor, and peripheral blood mononuclear cells were used for TCR beta sequencing. Genomic DNA extraction from the blood cell samples was performed with the Qiagen DNeasy Blood Extraction Kit. The specimen was PBMCs. The rearrangement joined TRBV7-8 to TRBJ2-5; TRBD2 fits 7 bases in the junction. This receptor was taken from a man in his thirties or forties in good health and CMV-seropositive. At the DNA level, the sequence is TGTGCCAGCAGCTTAAGGCCAGGGAGGGCACGCGAGACCCAGTACTTC. It specifies CASSLRPGRARETQYF.